These T cell receptor beta chains were read from a single sample in a study of blood T cells in healthy people across ages. TCRdb re-analysed the 5' RACE reads in MiXCR, keeping a single row per CDR3 protein. The sample carries approximately 800,000 distinct CDR3 sequences, roughly 26% recorded once. These same data were also listed under a study on T cells of mothers and their children.

The source material was blood. Receptors were obtained from a boy aged 10-17 years in good health. Each CDR3 is given with its conserved first and last residue. D genes are given only for firm matches. Part of the rows lack a size; the others show once, few, many or a class for expanded clones.

size: NA
V: TRBV20-1
D: NA
J: TRBJ2-5
CDR3: CSARGPETQYF
DNA: TGCAGTGCTAGGGGGCCAGAGACCCAGTACTTC

size: few
V: TRBV15
D: TRBD1
J: TRBJ2-7
CDR3: CATSRDQGTGSGQYF
DNA: TGTGCCACCAGCAGAGATCAAGGGACAGGGTCGGGGCAGTACTTC

size: NA
V: TRBV30
D: TRBD2
J: TRBJ2-5
CDR3: CAWSLAGGYQYF
DNA: TGTGCCTGGTCCCTAGCGGGGGGGTACCAGTACTTC

size: NA
V: TRBV6-1
D: NA
J: TRBJ2-6
CDR3: CASTPTASSGANVLTF
DNA: TGTGCCAGCACCCCGACAGCGAGCTCTGGGGCCAACGTCCTGACTTTC

size: NA
V: TRBV12-3/TRBV12-4
D: TRBD1
J: TRBJ2-3
CDR3: CASSPPGQGASTDTQYF
DNA: TGTGCCAGCAGTCCTCCGGGACAGGGAGCTAGCACAGATACGCAGTATTTT

size: few
V: TRBV12-3/TRBV12-4
D: NA
J: TRBJ1-2
CDR3: CASSFSVDYGYTF
DNA: TGTGCCAGCAGTTTTTCCGTCGACTATGGCTACACCTTC

size: NA
V: TRBV20-1
D: NA
J: TRBJ1-4
CDR3: CSARNTADEKLFF
DNA: TGCAGTGCTAGAAATACCGCGGATGAAAAACTGTTTTTT

size: NA
V: TRBV21-1
D: NA
J: TRBJ1-2
CDR3: CASSTPAEGTNYGYTF
DNA: TGTGCCAGCAGCACCCCGGCCGAAGGGACGAACTATGGCTACACCTTC

size: NA
V: TRBV7-9
D: TRBD1
J: TRBJ1-4
CDR3: CASSYSQGTGGEKLFF
DNA: TGTGCCAGCAGCTATTCGCAGGGGACAGGAGGCGAAAAACTGTTTTTT

size: few
V: TRBV4-1
D: NA
J: TRBJ2-5
CDR3: CASSQVGTAKETQYF
DNA: TGCGCCAGCAGCCAAGTAGGAACAGCTAAAGAGACCCAGTACTTC

size: few
V: TRBV12-3/TRBV12-4
D: TRBD1
J: TRBJ2-1
CDR3: CASGTGGLSEQFF
DNA: TGTGCCAGCGGGACAGGGGGCCTTTCTGAGCAGTTCTTC

size: few
V: TRBV27
D: NA
J: TRBJ2-7
CDR3: CASSLSTGPREQYF
DNA: TGTGCCAGCAGCCTATCGACGGGCCCTAGGGAGCAGTACTTC

size: once
V: TRBV5-1
D: NA
J: TRBJ2-1
CDR3: CASSLVLLDNEQFF
DNA: TGCGCCAGCAGCTTGGTTCTACTAGATAATGAGCAGTTCTTC

size: NA
V: TRBV2
D: TRBD2
J: TRBJ2-1
CDR3: CAASARLADFYNEQFF
DNA: TGTGCCGCCTCCGCGCGACTAGCGGATTTCTACAATGAGCAGTTCTTC

size: NA
V: TRBV12-3/TRBV12-4
D: TRBD1
J: TRBJ1-2
CDR3: CASSSQTGNYGYTF
DNA: TGTGCCAGCAGTTCCCAGACAGGGAACTATGGCTACACCTTC

size: few
V: TRBV20-1
D: NA
J: TRBJ2-5
CDR3: CSPKDPVQETQYF
DNA: TGCAGTCCTAAGGACCCGGTCCAAGAGACCCAGTACTTC

size: few
V: TRBV5-1
D: NA
J: TRBJ1-1
CDR3: CASSPDALMNTEAFF
DNA: TGCGCCAGCAGTCCGGACGCACTTATGAACACTGAAGCTTTCTTT

size: NA
V: TRBV5-5
D: NA
J: TRBJ2-1
CDR3: CASSFWIWGQLSSYNEQFF
DNA: TGTGCCAGCAGCTTTTGGATTTGGGGCCAACTAAGCTCCTACAATGAGCAGTTCTTC

size: NA
V: TRBV6-6
D: NA
J: TRBJ1-1
CDR3: CASSSSGHAAFF
DNA: TGTGCCAGCAGTTCCTCGGGACATGCAGCTTTCTTT